One sample yielded the 28 T cell receptor beta chains listed below, sequenced in a study of OX40 agonist ivuxolimab in advanced cancers. Profiled with immunoSEQ multiplex PCR; TCRdb holds only in-frame clones, not every one. The sample lists around 94,000 clones; more than 90% were seen once. Sequenced here: CD4+ or CD8+ T cells sorted from blood, sampled in a trial of the OX40 agonist ivuxolimab. These receptors were obtained from an adult with an advanced solid tumor such as melanoma, head and neck, liver or kidney cancer.

This chain joins TRBV30 and TRBJ1-2; D unresolved. The CDR3 loop spans 12 amino acids. Trimming took off 0 bases at V and 7 bases at J, with 9 bases between the two ends. CDR1 GTSNPN and CDR2 SVGIG come from the germline V gene (reference sequence). CDR3 DNA: TGTGCCTGGAGTGTCTCAGGAAGTGGCTACACCTTC. As protein: CAWSVSGSGYTF.

The rearrangement uses TRBV7-8 and TRBJ1-1, with TRBD1 as a possible D gene (6 bases). The CDR3 is 15 residues long. Per the germline V gene, CDR1 is SGHVS and CDR2 is FQNEAQ. V was cut by 4 bases and J by 0 bases, with 12 bases left in between. CDR3 in DNA: TGTGCCAGCAGCTCGACAGGTGTTCTGAACACTGAAGCTTTCTTT. Its translation is CASSSTGVLNTEAFF.

The J gene is TRBJ2-5, the V gene TRBV20-1; D call uncertain. TRBJ2-7 explains the end of the DNA better; the J call may be wrong. Looked up from germline, CDR1 is DFQATT and CDR2 is SNEGSKA (reference sequence). The length of the CDR3 is 11 residues. DNA of the CDR3: TGCAGTGCTAGATTATACTACGAGCAGTACTTC. It translates to CSARLYYEQYF.

This rearrangement joins TRBV19 to TRBJ2-1; TRBD2 agrees at 8 bases. This CDR3 region has 20 residues. Germline V gene data show CDR1 as LNHDA and CDR2 as SQIVND (reference sequence). J lost 2 bases, V lost 3 bases, and 18 bases had no gene match. This CDR3 is CASSMEGSSKAGGAYNEQFF. The DNA for the CDR3 is TGTGCCAGTAGTATGGAAGGCTCCTCGAAGGCGGGGGGCGCCTACAATGAGCAGTTCTTC.

The rearrangement joins TRBV2 to TRBJ2-7, with D possibly TRBD1 on 6 matching bases. Trimming stripped 4 bases from V and 3 bases from J, with 10 bases between. Germline V gene sequence: CDR1 SNHLY, CDR2 FYNNEI. The CDR3 consists of 13 residues. CDR3 sequence reads: CASSVGGDYEQYF. DNA for the CDR3: TGTGCCAGCAGTGTAGGGGGTGACTACGAGCAGTACTTC.

V is TRBV5-1 and J is TRBJ2-1, with TRBD2 identical over 15 bases. Looked up from germline, CDR1 is SGHRS and CDR2 is YFSETQ. The CDR3 is 20 residues long. The J segment lost 3 bases and the V segment lost 4 bases, leaving 14 bases of the junction unmatched. The CDR3 region has the DNA TGCGCCAGCAGCCCAACCCCCGGGACTAGCGGGGGGACGAACTACAATGAGCAGTTCTTC. It codes for CASSPTPGTSGGTNYNEQFF. Full variable domain (rest looked up from reference TRBV5-1 and TRBJ2-1): KAGVTQTPRYLIKTRGQQVTLSCSPISGHRSVSWYQQTPGQGLQFLFEYFSETQRNKGNFPGRFSGRQFSNSRSEMNVSTLELGDSALYLCASSPTPGTSGGTNYNEQFFGPGTRLTVL.

The rearrangement uses TRBV15 and TRBJ2-7; 7 bases align to TRBD2. This CDR3 contains 15 residues. V gave up 5 bases and J gave up 3 bases; unmatched junction bases: 10. Germline V gene data show CDR1 as LNHNV and CDR2 as YYDKDF (reference sequence). The CDR3 DNA reads TGTGCCACCAGCGACCGGGACTACACTAACTACGAGCAGTACTTC. Translated, it gives CATSDRDYTNYEQYF.

The chain is built from TRBV19 and TRBJ1-1; a weak D match, TRBD1 (6 bases). V was pared by 4 bases and J by 1 base, with 7 bases between. Germline V gives CDR1 LNHDA, CDR2 SQIVND (reference sequence). The CDR3 is 13 residues long. DNA of the CDR3: TGTGCCAGTAGTAGGGGACAGAACACTGAAGCTTTCTTT. It codes for CASSRGQNTEAFF.

V gene TRBV19 combines with J gene TRBJ1-2; 12 bases are shared with TRBD1. Germline trimming cut 9 bases from V and 8 bases from J; bases unmatched to any gene: 13. Germline V gene sequence: CDR1 LNHDA, CDR2 SQIVND (reference sequence). The CDR3 is made up of 15 amino acids. Here the CDR3 reads CASSPGTGGVGGYTF. The DNA for the CDR3 is TGTGCCAGCTCCCCCGGGACAGGGGGCGTGGGAGGCTACACCTTC.

In its sample, this clone was seen once. The chain joins TRBV4-1 to TRBJ2-7; D uncertain. The CDR3 contains 15 residues. Trimming removed 3 bases at V and 0 bases at J, with 12 bases between. The V gene's germline CDR1 is MGHRA and CDR2 YSYEKL. As DNA, the CDR3 is TGCGCCAGCAGCCATCTGGAGAGTAGCTCCTACGAGCAGTACTTC. Translation gives CASSHLESSSYEQYF.

CDR3 sequence (DNA): TGTGCCTGGAGTCTTAGCGGGGGTGGAGATACGCAGTATTTT. It yields the protein CAWSLSGGGDTQYF. This sequence joins TRBV30 and TRBJ2-3; 9 bases agree with TRBD2. The CDR3 extends over 14 amino acids. Per germline, CDR1 GTSNPN and CDR2 SVGIG (reference sequence). Trimming removed 2 bases from V and 5 bases from J; junction bases left unmatched: 5.

V is TRBV19 and J is TRBJ1-6; a possible D gene is TRBD1 (6 bases). This CDR3 contains 15 residues. Germline V gene lookup returns CDR1 LNHDA and CDR2 SQIVND (reference sequence). V lost 4 bases to trimming and J lost 7 bases, with 14 bases between them. DNA for the CDR3: TGTGCCAGTAGTACGACAGGAGGTGGGAATTCACCCCTCCACTTT. It encodes CASSTTGGGNSPLHF.

The V and J genes are TRBV27 and TRBJ2-1, with 7 bases matching TRBD2. Germline V gene data show CDR1 as MNHEY and CDR2 as SMNVEV (reference sequence). J gave up 4 bases and V 3 bases, and 3 bases lay outside the gene matches. This CDR3 contains 14 residues. CDR3 bases: TGTGCCAGCAGTTTGACTAGCTCTTACAATGAGCAGTTCTTC. Translation: CASSLTSSYNEQFF.

As regards this clone: The junction departs from germline at one end; a sequencing error may be responsible. The V and J genes are TRBV27 and TRBJ2-1, with a weak D call TRBD1 (5 bases). This CDR3 spans 14 amino acids. The germline V gene has CDR1 MNHEY and CDR2 SMNVEV (reference sequence). The CDR3 DNA reads as TGTGCCAGCAGTGACAGATACTCCAACAATGAGCAGTTCTTC. Protein product: CASSDRYSNNEQFF.

V and J are TRBV6-5 and TRBJ2-7; D gene uncertain. This CDR3 comprises 15 residues. From germline, CDR1 is MNHEY and CDR2 SVGAGI. Trimming pared 0 bases from V and 0 bases from J, leaving 9 bases between. The CDR3 here is CASSYSIRSSYEQYF. The CDR3 region has the DNA TGTGCCAGCAGTTACTCGATCCGTAGCTCCTACGAGCAGTACTTC.

The rearrangement links TRBV4-1 to TRBJ1-1, with D possibly TRBD1 on 5 matching bases. Trimming stripped 1 base from V and 0 bases from J, with 6 bases between. Germline V CDR1 and CDR2: MGHRA, YSYEKL. The CDR3 runs 14 residues. In DNA, the CDR3 is TGCGCCAGCAGCCAAGCGGGACTGAACACTGAAGCTTTCTTT. Translating it yields CASSQAGLNTEAFF.

This chain links TRBV4-1 with TRBJ1-6; possibly TRBD1 for D (5 bases). Trimming removed 1 base at V and 7 bases at J, with 11 bases between. The V gene's germline CDR1 is MGHRA and CDR2 YSYEKL. The CDR3 consists of 15 residues. The CDR3 loop reads CASSQGGGPNSPLHF. The CDR3 DNA is TGCGCCAGCAGCCAAGGCGGGGGTCCCAATTCACCCCTCCACTTT.

The chain recombines TRBV19 with TRBJ1-1; D unresolved. Looked up from germline, CDR1 is LNHDA and CDR2 is SQIVND (reference sequence). The V and J ends lost 3 bases and 8 bases respectively, with 10 bases between them. This CDR3 region has 12 residues. The CDR3 sequence is CASSMGVREAFF. The CDR3 bases are TGTGCCAGTAGTATGGGCGTCAGAGAAGCTTTCTTT.

The chain links TRBV27 to TRBJ2-1; 7 bases line up with TRBD1. This CDR3 is 12 amino acids long. With V trimmed by 6 bases and J by 10 bases, 6 bases remained unmatched. Germline V gene sequence: CDR1 MNHEY, CDR2 SMNVEV (reference sequence). This chain's CDR3 is CASRRTGREQFF. The CDR3 coding sequence is TGTGCCAGCAGGAGGACAGGACGGGAGCAGTTCTTC.

This chain joins TRBV19 and TRBJ1-1; no reliable D call. V was cut by 1 base and J by 7 bases, with 7 bases left in between. CDR3 size: 12 residues. Germline V gene data show CDR1 as LNHDA and CDR2 as SQIVND (reference sequence). This CDR3 is CASSIAQFEAFF. The CDR3 DNA follows: TGTGCCAGTAGTATAGCACAGTTTGAAGCTTTCTTT.

The chain employs TRBV5-4 and TRBJ1-2; TRBD1 matches at 10 bases. The germline V gene encodes CDR1 SGHNT and CDR2 YYREEE (reference sequence). J gave up 5 bases and V 1 base, and 17 bases lay outside the gene matches. The CDR3 runs to 19 residues. As DNA, the CDR3 is TGTGCCAGCAGCTTGATTATTCTCGTTGGGACAGGGGTTGAGTATGGCTACACCTTC. It translates to CASSLIILVGTGVEYGYTF.

The chain combines TRBV9 with TRBJ2-6; no clear D. Looked up from germline, CDR1 is SGDLS and CDR2 is YYNGEE. V gave up 0 bases and J gave up 0 bases, with 13 bases separating them. The CDR3 totals 18 residues. As DNA, the CDR3 is TGTGCCAGCAGCGTAGGAGTCAGAACGTCCTCTGGGGCCAACGTCCTGACTTTC. This translates into CASSVGVRTSSGANVLTF.

The gene calls are TRBV6-1 and TRBJ1-2, with no clear D. The CDR3 spans 14 residues. V was pared by 3 bases and J by 8 bases, with 16 bases between. Germline V gene lookup returns CDR1 MNHNS and CDR2 SASEGT. CDR3 sequence: CASSEAGTSVGYTF. The CDR3 DNA reads TGTGCCAGCAGTGAGGCAGGTACGAGCGTGGGCTACACCTTC.

The J gene is TRBJ2-1, the V gene TRBV11-3; the D is unclear. The CDR3 is 16 residues long. V lost 4 bases and J 10 bases, leaving 23 bases between the germline ends. Germline V gene data show CDR1 as SGHNT and CDR2 as YENEEA. The CDR3 loop reads CASSSHDESQSREQFF. CDR3 sequence (DNA): TGTGCCAGCAGCTCACACGACGAGTCTCAGTCCCGGGAGCAGTTCTTC.

This clone was recorded once. The chain recombines TRBV5-1 with TRBJ2-3; D gene unclear. The CDR3 is 15 amino acids. Looked up from germline, CDR1 is SGHRS and CDR2 is YFSETQ. Trimming took 2 bases from V and 4 from J, leaving 14 bases between them. The DNA for the CDR3 is TGCGCCAGCAGCTTTAGGGATCCCTCCGCAGATACGCAGTATTTT. Residues: CASSFRDPSADTQYF.

In this sample, this clone turned up once. The V and J genes are TRBV18 and TRBJ2-5; D gene unclear. Trimming pared 3 bases from V and 3 bases from J, leaving 14 bases between. From germline, CDR1 is KGHSH and CDR2 LQKENI. The CDR3 extends over 15 amino acids. This CDR3 is CASSPDGYGEETQYF. In DNA form, the CDR3 reads TGTGCCAGCTCACCGGACGGATATGGGGAAGAGACCCAGTACTTC. The full variable domain, with the rest looked up from reference TRBV18 and TRBJ2-5, is NAGVMQNPRHLVRRRGQEARLRCSPMKGHSHVYWYRQLPEEGLKFMVYLQKENIIDESGMPKERFSAEFPKEGPSILRIQQVVRGDSAAYFCASSPDGYGEETQYFGPGTRLLVL.

The gene calls are TRBV19 and TRBJ2-7; 7 nucleotides align to TRBD1. CDR1 LNHDA and CDR2 SQIVND come from the germline V gene (reference sequence). J lost 3 bases, V lost 1 base, and 9 bases had no gene match. The CDR3 length is 16 residues. CDR3 loop: CASSIARTGPIYEQYF. The DNA of the CDR3 is TGTGCCAGTAGTATAGCGAGGACAGGACCCATCTACGAGCAGTACTTC. The entire variable domain, with the rest obtained from reference TRBV19 and TRBJ2-7, is as follows: DGGITQSPKYLFRKEGQNVTLSCEQNLNHDAMYWYRQDPGQGLRLIYYSQIVNDFQKGDIAEGYSVSREKKESFPLTVTSAQKNPTAFYLCASSIARTGPIYEQYFGPGTRLTVT.

The chain uses TRBV30 and TRBJ1-5; 8 bases match TRBD1. The V gene's germline CDR1 is GTSNPN and CDR2 SVGIG (reference sequence). The V segment lost 2 bases and the J segment 2 bases; nucleotides outside the gene matches: 5. CDR3 length: 15 amino acids. CDR3 in amino acids: CAWSIPDRGNQPQHF. DNA for the CDR3: TGTGCCTGGAGTATTCCGGACAGGGGCAATCAGCCCCAGCATTTT.